Listed here are 20 T cell receptor beta chains from one sample, sequenced in a study of cytomegalovirus exposure and HLA in healthy donors. The PCR was carried out with 60 Vbeta primers and 13 Jbeta primers. Produced via immunoSEQ multiplex PCR; TCRdb's table is partial and in-frame only. The repertoire includes 200,000 or so clones, roughly 80% of them detected once, and approximately 6.3% sits in the top ten. Specimen: PBMCs. All receptors derive from a man between 40 and 49 years old in good health and CMV-seropositive.

A note on this clone: At one boundary the junction diverges from the germline segment, which might be a read error. V gene TRBV5-4 combines with J gene TRBJ1-2; tentative D call: TRBD1 (6 bases). Germline lookup yields CDR1 SGHNT and CDR2 YYREEE (reference sequence). The CDR3 runs 15 residues. This chain's CDR3 is CASSLGLGAIYGYTF. DNA of the CDR3: TGTGCCAGCAGTTTGGGACTGGGGGCGATCTATGGCTACACCTTC.

V and J are TRBV7-3 and TRBJ1-2; TRBD1 might be the D (5 bases). The CDR3 consists of 11 residues. Germline CDR1 is SGHTA and CDR2 is FQGTGA. Trimming took off 2 bases at V and 8 bases at J, with 6 bases between the two ends. The chain's CDR3 is CASSLQGGYTF. The CDR3 DNA reads TGTGCCAGCAGCTTACAGGGAGGCTACACCTTC.

This clone was counted only a few times. This chain links TRBV15 with TRBJ2-3, with TRBD2 identical over 8 bases. V was clipped by 3 bases and J by 4 bases; unmatched bases: 3. The CDR3 consists of 14 residues. Looked up from germline, CDR1 is LNHNV and CDR2 is YYDKDF (reference sequence). This CDR3 reads CATSRSGGADTQYF. The CDR3 DNA is TGTGCCACCAGCAGGTCGGGGGGGGCAGATACGCAGTATTTT.

V and J are TRBV2 and TRBJ1-1, with D possibly TRBD1 on 5 matching bases. V was trimmed by 8 bases and J by 5 bases, leaving 18 bases between them. The CDR3 extends over 14 amino acids. CDR1 and CDR2 (germline): SNHLY, FYNNEI. CDR3 amino acids: CASHTGGLGTEAFF. The CDR3 coding sequence is TGTGCCAGCCATACGGGGGGGTTGGGTACTGAAGCTTTCTTT.

The chain employs TRBV4-3 and TRBJ1-5; a weak D match, TRBD1 (6 bases). CDR3 size: 16 residues. CDR1 is LGHNA, CDR2 YSLEER, per germline. Between the trimmed V and J ends, which lost 0 bases and 0 bases, there was a span of 9 bases. The CDR3 DNA reads TGCGCCAGCAGCCAAGAGAGGACAGATAGCAATCAGCCCCAGCATTTT. Translating gives CASSQERTDSNQPQHF.

The chain has TRBV15 and TRBJ2-3, with D possibly being TRBD2 (6 bases). Germline V gene sequence: CDR1 LNHNV, CDR2 YYDKDF (reference sequence). V lost 1 base, J lost 0 bases, and 8 bases lay in between. CDR3 size: 15 residues. This CDR3 reads CATSRGAGSTDTQYF. The CDR3 DNA is TGTGCCACCAGCAGAGGGGCGGGGAGCACAGATACGCAGTATTTT.

This chain links TRBV7-2 with TRBJ2-1, with TRBD2 matching over 10 bases. Germline assignment: CDR1 SGHTA and CDR2 FQGNSA. The CDR3 runs 16 residues. The trim removed 5 bases at V and 3 bases at J, leaving 7 bases unmatched. CDR3 protein: CASSLVLAGDYNEQFF. DNA of the CDR3: TGTGCCAGCAGCCTCGTCCTAGCGGGGGACTACAATGAGCAGTTCTTC.

The chain combines TRBV6-6 with TRBJ2-1, with 7 bases fitting TRBD1. V lost 5 bases, J lost 12 bases, and 10 bases stayed unmatched. This CDR3 has 13 residues. In germline, CDR1 is MNHNY, CDR2 SVGAGI (reference sequence). CDR3 sequence: CASSRTWDSGQFF. The DNA for the CDR3 is TGTGCCAGCAGTCGGACCTGGGACAGCGGGCAGTTCTTC.

This clone appeared a single time. The rearrangement uses TRBV6-1 and TRBJ2-4; 7 positions agree with TRBD1. Trimming cost V 2 bases and J 9 bases; bases outside gene matches: 13. Germline assignment: CDR1 MNHNS and CDR2 SASEGT. The CDR3 is made up of 16 amino acids. The DNA for the CDR3 is TGTGCCAGCAGTGAAAAGGGGGCAGTAGGGAAACGCATTCAGTACTTC. It yields the protein CASSEKGAVGKRIQYF.

The V call is TRBV7-6, the J call TRBJ1-1; 8 nucleotides agree with TRBD1. Germline trimming cut 5 bases from V and 5 bases from J; bases unmatched to any gene: 10. The germline V gene encodes CDR1 SGHVS and CDR2 FNYEAQ. The CDR3 totals 15 residues. The CDR3 DNA sequence: TGTGCCAGCAGCCAAATGCAGGGGGCGAAAACTGAAGCTTTCTTT. Translation: CASSQMQGAKTEAFF.

The chain recombines TRBV28 with TRBJ2-7, with D possibly being TRBD2 (6 bases). This CDR3 is built from 15 residues. Trimming removed 7 bases at V and 7 bases at J, with 23 bases between. Germline V CDR1 and CDR2: MDHEN, SYDVKM. The CDR3 DNA is TGTGCCAGCACAAAGCGGGTACCAGGGCATGGGGAGCAGTACTTC. Residues: CASTKRVPGHGEQYF.

The chain carries TRBV20-1 and TRBJ1-1, with D uncertain. V lost 5 bases, J lost 3 bases, and 7 bases lay in between. Germline lookup yields CDR1 DFQATT and CDR2 SNEGSKA (reference sequence). There are 11 residues in the CDR3. The CDR3 coding sequence is TGCAGTGCTCTATTTCACACTGAAGCTTTCTTT. Its protein is CSALFHTEAFF.

The chain has TRBV27 and TRBJ2-7; D uncertain. Germline loops: CDR1 MNHEY, CDR2 SMNVEV (reference sequence). This CDR3 spans 12 amino acids. Trimming took 6 bases from V and 0 from J, leaving 6 bases between them. The CDR3 DNA follows: TGTGCCAGCAGCCCGAGCTCCTACGAGCAGTACTTC. It codes for CASSPSSYEQYF.

The CDR3 bases are TGCAGCGTTGATCTGCAGGGTGAATATGGCTACACCTTC. Translating gives CSVDLQGEYGYTF. V gene TRBV29-1 combines with J gene TRBJ1-2; tentatively, D is TRBD1 (5 bases). This CDR3 contains 13 residues. CDR1 is SQVTM, CDR2 ANQGSEA, per germline. V lost 3 bases to trimming and J lost 5 bases, with 13 bases between them.

The chain carries TRBV7-2 and TRBJ2-7; D is ambiguous. Trimming removed 2 bases at V and 0 bases at J, with 5 bases between. Looked up from germline, CDR1 is SGHTA and CDR2 is FQGNSA. This CDR3 has 13 residues. CDR3 DNA: TGTGCCAGCAGCTTACACATCTCCTACGAGCAGTACTTC. Encoded protein: CASSLHISYEQYF.

This chain uses TRBV4-3 with TRBJ1-1; D is perhaps TRBD1 (5 bases). Trimming cost V 0 bases and J 4 bases, with 12 bases left between them. Per germline, CDR1 LGHNA and CDR2 YSLEER. This CDR3 contains 15 residues. The CDR3 region is CASSQDRPGGTEAFF. Written as DNA, the CDR3 is TGCGCCAGCAGCCAAGATCGACCCGGGGGCACTGAAGCTTTCTTT.

This chain links TRBV5-1 with TRBJ1-5; 8 bases align to TRBD1. The CDR3 length is 18 residues. Germline V gene sequence: CDR1 SGHRS, CDR2 YFSETQ. V lost 4 bases, J lost 2 bases, and 14 bases stayed unmatched. CDR3 sequence: CASSPGGTTGGGNQPQHF. The CDR3 nucleotides read TGCGCCAGCAGCCCAGGGGGGACCACAGGGGGGGGCAATCAGCCCCAGCATTTT.

This sequence joins TRBV6-5 and TRBJ2-4; a weak D match, TRBD1 (5 bases). The V gene lost 2 bases and the J gene lost 0 bases, with 8 bases spanning the gap. This CDR3 is built from 15 residues. Germline lookup yields CDR1 MNHEY and CDR2 SVGAGI. CDR3 in amino acids: CASSYDRLAKNIQYF. CDR3 DNA: TGTGCCAGCAGTTACGACAGACTAGCCAAAAACATTCAGTACTTC.

The chain combines TRBV10-1 with TRBJ2-6; D is uncertain. Germline V gene data show CDR1 as WNHNN and CDR2 as SYGVQD (reference sequence). The CDR3 covers 14 residues. V was cut by 0 bases and J by 16 bases, with 16 bases left in between. In nucleotides, the CDR3 is TGCGCCAGCAGTGAGTCGAAGGTCCGAGGATCGCTGACTTTC. Translation gives CASSESKVRGSLTF.

This clone was seen just once. V gene TRBV5-4 combines with J gene TRBJ2-7; TRBD2 matches at 13 bases. Germline V gene data show CDR1 as SGHNT and CDR2 as YYREEE (reference sequence). The length of the CDR3 is 15 residues. The trim removed 0 bases at V and 4 bases at J, leaving 1 base unmatched. CDR3 sequence: CASSLGTSGGYEQYF. CDR3 DNA sequence: TGTGCCAGCAGCTTGGGGACTAGCGGGGGATACGAGCAGTACTTC.